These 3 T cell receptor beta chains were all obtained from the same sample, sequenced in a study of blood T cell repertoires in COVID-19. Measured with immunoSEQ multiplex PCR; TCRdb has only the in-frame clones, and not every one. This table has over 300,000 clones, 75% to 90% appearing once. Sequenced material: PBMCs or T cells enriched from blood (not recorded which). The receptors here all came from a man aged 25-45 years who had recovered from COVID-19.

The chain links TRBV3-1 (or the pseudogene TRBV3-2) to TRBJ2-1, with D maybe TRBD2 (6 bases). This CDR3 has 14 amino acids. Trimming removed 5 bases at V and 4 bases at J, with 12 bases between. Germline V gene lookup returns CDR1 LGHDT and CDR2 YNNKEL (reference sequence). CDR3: CASSLRTTYNEQFF. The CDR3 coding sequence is TGTGCCAGCAGCTTAAGGACTACGTACAATGAGCAGTTCTTC.

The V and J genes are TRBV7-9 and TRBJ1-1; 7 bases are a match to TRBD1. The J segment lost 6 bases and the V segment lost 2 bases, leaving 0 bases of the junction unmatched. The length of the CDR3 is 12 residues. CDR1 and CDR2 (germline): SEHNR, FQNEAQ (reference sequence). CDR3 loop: CASSLQGAEAFF. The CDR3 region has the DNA TGTGCCAGCAGCTTACAGGGGGCTGAAGCTTTCTTT.

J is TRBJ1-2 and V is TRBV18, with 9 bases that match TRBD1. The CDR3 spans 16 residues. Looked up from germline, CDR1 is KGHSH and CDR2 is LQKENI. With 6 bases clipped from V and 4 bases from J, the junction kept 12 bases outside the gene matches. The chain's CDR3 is CASSPGQGTVGYGYTF. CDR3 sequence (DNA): TGTGCCAGCTCCCCGGGACAGGGCACCGTTGGCTATGGCTACACCTTC.